This entry lists 4 T cell receptor beta chains sequenced from one sample in a study of blood T cell repertoires in COVID-19 (dated by TCRdb to the early 2020s). The library relied on the immunoSEQ multiplex PCR assay. TCRdb re-hosts the immuneACCESS table, in-frame sequences only. Its copies lack some clones; in the studies checked, an unresolved V gene accounts for under half of them, and the cause for the rest is not known. The sample data list some 400,000 clones, and 81% of these were observed just once. Around 1.1% of the sample lies in the top ten. The sample was peripheral blood. These receptors were taken from a human donor with acute or convalescent COVID-19. The donor label of this sample is uncertain.

CDR3 in DNA: TGCGCCAGCAGCCTCCGGGACAGGGAAACGGTCTCTGGAAACACCATATATTTT. Residues: CASSLRDRETVSGNTIYF. The genes are TRBV4-1 and TRBJ1-3; the match to TRBD1 covers 9 bases. The CDR3 is 18 amino acids. With V trimmed by 4 bases and J by 0 bases, 10 bases remained unmatched. Germline V lookup: CDR1 MGHRA, CDR2 YSYEKL.

The chain carries TRBV3-1 (or the pseudogene TRBV3-2) and TRBJ1-4; D is unclear. Trimming stripped 2 bases from V and 3 bases from J, with 13 bases between. The CDR3 runs 16 residues. From germline, CDR1 is LGHDT and CDR2 YNNKEL (reference sequence). Written as DNA, the CDR3 is TGTGCCAGCAGCCAAAACACCCGTGGAGCTAATGAAAAACTGTTTTTT. Its protein is CASSQNTRGANEKLFF.

J is TRBJ2-3 and V is TRBV2, with D possibly being TRBD1 (6 bases). This CDR3 spans 15 amino acids. V lost 5 bases and J lost 0, with 12 bases in between. The germline gives CDR1 SNHLY, CDR2 FYNNEI. The DNA of the CDR3 is TGTGCCAGCAGTCGAACCAGGGGAAGCACAGATACGCAGTATTTT. Encoded protein: CASSRTRGSTDTQYF.

The chain carries TRBV6-1 and TRBJ1-5; D is undetermined. Germline CDR1 reads MNHNS; CDR2 reads SASEGT. V lost 0 bases and J 1 base, leaving 7 bases between the germline ends. The CDR3 loop spans 15 amino acids. The CDR3 sequence: CASSEAQASNQPQHF. Here the CDR3 DNA reads TGTGCCAGCAGTGAAGCGCAGGCAAGCAATCAGCCCCAGCATTTT.